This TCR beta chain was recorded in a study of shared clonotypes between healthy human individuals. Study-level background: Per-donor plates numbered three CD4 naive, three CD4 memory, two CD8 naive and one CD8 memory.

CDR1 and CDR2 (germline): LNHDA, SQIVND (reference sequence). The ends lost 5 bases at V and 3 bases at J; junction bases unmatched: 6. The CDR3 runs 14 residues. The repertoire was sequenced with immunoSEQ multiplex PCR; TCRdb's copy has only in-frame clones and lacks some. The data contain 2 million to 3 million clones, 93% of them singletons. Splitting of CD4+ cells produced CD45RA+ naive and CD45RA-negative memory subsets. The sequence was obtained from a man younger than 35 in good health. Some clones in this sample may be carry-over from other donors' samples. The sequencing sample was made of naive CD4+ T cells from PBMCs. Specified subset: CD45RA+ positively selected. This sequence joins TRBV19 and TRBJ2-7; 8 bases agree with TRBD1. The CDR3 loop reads CASSVWTGNYEQYF. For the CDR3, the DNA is TGTGCCAGTAGTGTCTGGACAGGGAACTACGAGCAGTACTTC.